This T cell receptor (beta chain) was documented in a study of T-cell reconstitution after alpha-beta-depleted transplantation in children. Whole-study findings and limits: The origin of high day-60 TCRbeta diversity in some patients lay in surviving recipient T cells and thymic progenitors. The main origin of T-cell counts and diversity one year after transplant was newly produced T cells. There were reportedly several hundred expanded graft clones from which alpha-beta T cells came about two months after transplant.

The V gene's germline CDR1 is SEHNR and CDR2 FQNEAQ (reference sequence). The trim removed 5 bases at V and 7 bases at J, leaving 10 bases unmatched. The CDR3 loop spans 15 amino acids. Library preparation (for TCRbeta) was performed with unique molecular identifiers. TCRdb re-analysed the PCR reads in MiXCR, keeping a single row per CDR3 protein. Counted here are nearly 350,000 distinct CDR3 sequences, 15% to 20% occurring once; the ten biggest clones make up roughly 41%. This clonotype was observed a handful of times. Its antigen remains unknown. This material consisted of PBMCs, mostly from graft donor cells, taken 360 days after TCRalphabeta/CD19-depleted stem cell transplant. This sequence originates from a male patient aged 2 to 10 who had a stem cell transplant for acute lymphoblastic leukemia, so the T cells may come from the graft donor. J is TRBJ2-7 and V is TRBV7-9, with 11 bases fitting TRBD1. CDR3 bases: TGTGCCAGCAGCCCCACCGGACAGGGGGCAAGGGAGCAGTACTTC. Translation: CASSPTGQGAREQYF.